This T cell receptor beta chain was identified during a study of vaccination effects on CD4 cells after COVID-19. The CDR3 sequence is 13 residues long. Trimming removed 4 bases from V and 11 bases from J, with 13 bases in between. The germline V gene has CDR1 KGHDR and CDR2 SFDVKD. The data were produced by immunoSEQ multiplex PCR, yet TCRdb's version contains in-frame clones alone and is incomplete. The sample lists around 79,000 clones, about 79% occurring once. With the ViraFEST assay, the study expanded antigen-specific CD4+ T cells using viral peptide pools, then sequenced them. A 10-day culture period preceded the isolation of CD4+ T cells. None of the vaccinated had previously contracted SARS-CoV-2, and their nucleocapsid antibodies tested negative. In regard to this clone: Its antigen is undetermined.

The specimen comprised CD4+ T cells from PBMCs cultured with SARS-CoV-2 spike peptides, sampled before COVID-19 vaccination. The TCR sequence derives from a human donor who received a COVID-19 vaccine. This rearrangement joins TRBV24-1 to TRBJ1-4; D remains ambiguous. In DNA, the CDR3 is TGTGCCACCAGTGACCCTGTCCTGAAGAAACTGTTTTTT. It yields the protein CATSDPVLKKLFF.